This T cell receptor (beta chain) was documented in a study of T-cell reconstitution after alpha-beta-depleted transplantation in children. Unique molecular identifiers were incorporated during preparation of the TCRbeta library. TCRdb independently ran MiXCR on the PCR reads; one entry per CDR3 protein. The sample holds about 600,000 distinct CDR3 sequences, 10% to 15% seen once. Regarding the study as a whole: Reportedly, only several hundred clones from non-depleted graft cells drove alpha-beta T-cell counts at about two months.

Germline values: CDR1 LGHNA, CDR2 YSLEER. V lost 0 bases and J lost 2, with 20 bases in between. The CDR3 covers 19 residues. This clonotype was observed at least ten times. Its antigen remains unidentified. The genes are TRBV4-3 and TRBJ2-1; the D gene is possibly TRBD2 (5 bases). The source of this sequence is a male patient under 18 who had a stem cell transplant for acute myeloid leukemia, so the T cells may come from the graft donor. The sequences come from PBMCs, mostly from graft donor cells, collected 360 days after TCRalphabeta/CD19-depleted stem cell transplant. Written as DNA, the CDR3 is TGCGCCAGCAGCCAAGACCCGCACCTAGCTCGAAGGCCCTACAATGAGCAGTTCTTC. Residues: CASSQDPHLARRPYNEQFF.